Sequencing of this TCR beta chain was carried out in a study of CD8+ T cells in alopecia areata. Points from the study as a whole: Especially in alopecia totalis/universalis, lesional scalp showed greater clonality than normal scalp did.

V lost 0 bases, J lost 2 bases, and 9 bases lay in between. Germline V gene sequence: CDR1 SGDLS, CDR2 YYNGEE. The CDR3 spans 14 residues. Note on this clone: The antigen is undetermined.

Sequencing used cDNA as its template, made by extracting RNA and reverse transcribing it. Clones were sequenced by immunoSEQ multiplex PCR, and TCRdb holds only the in-frame ones, with some missing. This sample has about 110,000 clones, with about 60% found just once. The clonotype was recovered from a human donor with alopecia areata. This rearrangement joins TRBV9 to TRBJ2-7, with D possibly being TRBD1 (5 bases). Sample: NKG2D-low CD8+ T cells sorted from blood. In nucleotides, the CDR3 is TGTGCCAGCAGCGTAGGGCAGGGCCCCTACGAGCAGTACTTC. The encoded protein is CASSVGQGPYEQYF. Together with reference TRBV9 and TRBJ2-7, the CDR3 gives the full variable domain: DSGVTQTPKHLITATGQRVTLRCSPRSGDLSVYWYQQSLDQGLQFLIQYYNGEERAKGNILERFSAQQFPDLHSELNLSSLELGDSALYFCASSVGQGPYEQYFGPGTRLTVT.